The 25 T cell receptor beta chains reported below all come from one sample, sequenced in a study of T cells in Graves' hyperthyroidism and ophthalmopathy. Amplified TCR beta CDR3 regions derived from RNA transcripts. The HTBI set primed first-round TCR CDR3 RT-PCR. TCRdb re-called the multiplex PCR reads with MiXCR, one entry per CDR3 protein. Of approximately 700,000 distinct CDR3 sequences listed, nearly 45% are singletons. Sequencing used peripheral blood or thyroid tissue (not recorded which). These receptors were taken from an adult man with Graves' disease, either hyperthyroidism or ophthalmopathy (not recorded which).

This clonotype has at least ten counts. The chain uses TRBV7-2 and TRBJ1-5, with D unresolved. V was clipped by 1 base and J by 1 base, with 8 bases between them. The CDR3 covers 15 residues. Germline V CDR1 and CDR2: SGHTA, FQGNSA. CDR3 sequence: CASSLGGLSNQPQHF. CDR3 coding DNA: TGTGCCAGCAGCTTAGGAGGGCTGAGCAATCAGCCCCAGCATTTT.

V usage is TRBV20-1 and J usage is TRBJ2-7; a weak D match, TRBD1 (6 bases). The germline CDR1 and CDR2 sequences are DFQATT and SNEGSKA (reference sequence). The CDR3 runs to 13 residues. The germline V and J ends were trimmed by 6 bases and 6 bases, with 18 bases remaining between them. The CDR3 is CSAIRDTSGEQYF. For the CDR3, the DNA is TGCAGTGCCATCCGGGACACCTCGGGCGAGCAGTACTTC.

This clonotype has just a few counts. This rearrangement joins TRBV7-9 to TRBJ1-1, with D possibly matching TRBD1 (5 bases). The CDR3 extends over 14 amino acids. V was cut by 3 bases and J by 3 bases, with 11 bases left in between. Germline V gives CDR1 SEHNR, CDR2 FQNEAQ (reference sequence). Written as DNA, the CDR3 is TGTGCCAGCAGCTTCCAGGGTCGGTACACTGAAGCTTTCTTT. Encoded protein: CASSFQGRYTEAFF.

The rearrangement joins TRBV4-1 to TRBJ1-2; D gene uncertain. The CDR3 has 16 residues. The germline V and J ends were trimmed by 1 base and 0 bases, with 12 bases remaining between them. CDR1 and CDR2 from the germline V gene are MGHRA and YSYEKL. CDR3 residues: CASSQAGRTSNYGYTF. The DNA for the CDR3 is TGCGCCAGCAGCCAAGCCGGGAGGACGTCTAACTATGGCTACACCTTC.

This chain links TRBV7-9 with TRBJ1-1, with D possibly matching TRBD1 (5 bases). V shed 6 bases and J shed 6 bases, with 17 bases lying between them. This CDR3 spans 14 amino acids. The germline CDR1 and CDR2 sequences are SEHNR and FQNEAQ (reference sequence). The CDR3 loop is CASRDGQGFAEAFF. CDR3 in DNA: TGTGCCAGCAGAGATGGTCAGGGATTTGCTGAAGCTTTCTTT.

There are many counts of this clonotype. V usage is TRBV10-3 and J usage is TRBJ1-4; D not resolved. The CDR3 length is 14 residues. Germline CDR1 ENHRY, CDR2 SYGVKD. V lost 0 bases and J lost 8, with 10 bases in between. Written as DNA, the CDR3 is TGTGCCATCAGTGAGTCGGGGAGTTCCGAAAAACTGTTTTTT. Translated, it gives CAISESGSSEKLFF.

The CDR3 DNA reads as TGTGCCAGTAGCGATGACGAGGTCTCTGGAAACACCATATATTTT. It yields the protein CASSDDEVSGNTIYF. The rearrangement links TRBV19 to TRBJ1-3, with no clear D. The V end lost 6 bases, the J end lost 0 bases, and 12 bases lay between the germline ends. The CDR3 spans 15 residues. The V gene's germline CDR1 is LNHDA and CDR2 SQIVND (reference sequence).

V is TRBV7-9 and J is TRBJ2-7; 7 bases map to TRBD2. The CDR3 is 14 residues long. Germline V gene sequence: CDR1 SEHNR, CDR2 FQNEAQ (reference sequence). J lost 5 bases, V lost 3 bases, and 7 bases had no gene match. DNA for the CDR3: TGTGCCAGCAGCTTCATTCGGGGGGTAAACGAGCAGTACTTC. It codes for CASSFIRGVNEQYF.

This clonotype was recorded once. The chain links TRBV20-1 to TRBJ2-5; 9 bases map to TRBD2. V gave up 0 bases and J gave up 2 bases; unmatched junction bases: 1. CDR3 length equals 14 residues. Looked up from germline, CDR1 is DFQATT and CDR2 is SNEGSKA (reference sequence). For the CDR3, the DNA is TGCAGTGCTAGAGAAGCGGGGGGACAAGAGACCCAGTACTTC. It specifies CSAREAGGQETQYF.

This clonotype appeared many times. The J gene is TRBJ1-2, the V gene TRBV10-3; D ambiguous. CDR1 and CDR2 from the germline V gene are ENHRY and SYGVKD. CDR3 size: 14 residues. Trimming took 3 bases from V and 3 from J, leaving 11 bases between them. DNA for the CDR3: TGTGCCATCAGTGAAGCCGGGCCCTACTATGGCTACACCTTC. Translating it yields CAISEAGPYYGYTF.

J is TRBJ1-3 and V is TRBV25-1; D gene ambiguous. V was shortened by 4 bases and J by 8 bases, with 12 bases between the two germline ends. This CDR3 is built from 13 residues. Germline V gives CDR1 MGHDK, CDR2 SYGVNS. CDR3 amino acids: CASSVRGMDTIYF. The DNA for the CDR3 is TGTGCCAGCAGTGTACGCGGGATGGACACCATATATTTT.

CDR3 residues: CASSQLGLPMGYTF. The CDR3 DNA is TGTGCCAGCAGCCAATTGGGACTCCCAATGGGCTACACCTTC. The chain employs TRBV7-3 and TRBJ1-2, with D perhaps matching TRBD1 (5 bases). Germline V gives CDR1 SGHTA, CDR2 FQGTGA. The CDR3 consists of 14 residues. Trimming removed 5 bases from V and 8 bases from J, with 18 bases in between.

The CDR3 coding sequence is TGCAGCGTAGCTTCCGGGACAGGGACTAATTCACCCCTCCACTTT. Protein product: CSVASGTGTNSPLHF. The rearrangement links TRBV29-1 to TRBJ1-6, with 9 bases aligning to TRBD1. V was pared by 6 bases and J by 6 bases, with 9 bases of the junction left unmatched. CDR1 and CDR2 (germline): SQVTM, ANQGSEA. The CDR3 totals 15 residues.

This clonotype was seen more than once but under ten times. The junction differs from germline at one of its ends, possibly a read error. V gene TRBV4-1 combines with J gene TRBJ1-1, with TRBD1 matching over 7 bases. The CDR3 sequence is 16 residues long. Germline V lookup: CDR1 MGHRA, CDR2 YSYEKL. The DNA for the CDR3 is TGCGCCAGCAGCCAAGTTTGGTCCCGGGACAGCCGCGAGTACGTCTTT. It codes for CASSQVWSRDSREYVF.

The rearrangement links TRBV5-6 to TRBJ2-7; possibly TRBD1 or TRBD2 for D (5 bases each). Trimming stripped 1 base from V and 2 bases from J, with 10 bases between. CDR1 is SGHDT, CDR2 YYEEEE, per germline. The CDR3 is 14 amino acids. The CDR3 DNA sequence: TGTGCCAGCAGCTTGAGGGACCACGCCTACGAGCAGTACTTC. This translates into CASSLRDHAYEQYF.

A remark on this clonotype: Without the conserved terminal phenylalanine or tryptophan, this CDR3 likely stems from a read error. The CDR3 DNA reads as TGTGCCAGCAGCGGACAGCATAATCAGCCCCAGCATATT. This sequence encodes CASSGQHNQPQHI. The chain couples TRBV9 to TRBJ1-5; D might be TRBD1 (5 bases). The CDR3 extends over 13 amino acids. The V and J ends lost 3 bases and 4 bases respectively, with 8 bases between them. Germline lookup yields CDR1 SGDLS and CDR2 YYNGEE.

This clonotype was recorded only once. With a much larger clone just one base away, this may be a read error. The chain joins TRBV7-9 to TRBJ2-7; D not resolved. Trimming removed 4 bases at V and 2 bases at J, with 9 bases between. Germline V gene sequence: CDR1 SEHNR, CDR2 FQNEAQ (reference sequence). The CDR3 runs to 13 residues. In DNA form, the CDR3 reads TGTGCCAGCAGCTCGGCCAGGACCTACGAGCAGTACTTC. Translation: CASSSARTYEQYF.

This clonotype showed up many times. This rearrangement joins TRBV10-3 to TRBJ2-7, with 7 bases lining up with TRBD1. The J segment lost 0 bases and the V segment lost 6 bases, leaving 5 bases of the junction unmatched. This CDR3 comprises 14 residues. Germline assignment: CDR1 ENHRY and CDR2 SYGVKD. This CDR3 is CAIRTGTDSYEQYF. CDR3 bases: TGTGCCATCAGGACCGGGACAGACTCCTACGAGCAGTACTTC.

This clonotype was detected many times. In nucleotides, the CDR3 is TGTGCCACCAGCAGAGTACAGGGGGGCAGCGACACCATATATTTT. This sequence encodes CATSRVQGGSDTIYF. V and J are TRBV15 and TRBJ1-3; the match to TRBD1 covers 8 bases. The CDR3 runs to 15 residues. With V trimmed by 1 base and J by 8 bases, 7 bases remained unmatched. Germline CDR1 is LNHNV and CDR2 is YYDKDF (reference sequence).

V is TRBV20-1 and J is TRBJ1-2; 9 nucleotides match TRBD1. CDR1 and CDR2 from the germline V gene are DFQATT and SNEGSKA (reference sequence). With V trimmed by 0 bases and J by 3 bases, 8 bases remained unmatched. This CDR3 contains 16 residues. CDR3: CSARDGDRVRDYGYTF. The CDR3 coding sequence is TGCAGTGCTAGAGATGGGGACAGGGTTAGGGACTATGGCTACACCTTC.

The CDR3 DNA is TGCAGCGTTGGGGCAGGTGCGAACACCATATATTTT. Translation: CSVGAGANTIYF. The V call is TRBV29-1, the J call TRBJ1-3, with D unresolved. The ends were cut back, 4 bases at V and 7 bases at J, with 11 bases in the middle. CDR1 is SQVTM and CDR2 is ANQGSEA in the germline V gene. The CDR3 sequence is 12 residues long.

This clonotype occurred many times. The chain couples TRBV10-3 to TRBJ2-6; D ambiguous. CDR3 length: 16 amino acids. The V and J ends lost 7 bases and 1 base respectively, with 14 bases between them. CDR1 is ENHRY, CDR2 SYGVKD, per germline. The CDR3 spells CAIMTRLLSGANVLTF. Here the CDR3 DNA reads TGTGCCATCATGACCCGCTTGCTTTCTGGGGCCAACGTCCTGACTTTC.

The chain employs TRBV2 and TRBJ1-1; 8 bases match TRBD1. The trim removed 7 bases at V and 7 bases at J, leaving 11 bases unmatched. The CDR3 runs 14 residues. Germline CDR1 SNHLY, CDR2 FYNNEI. CDR3 in DNA: TGTGCCAGCAAGAACGACAGGGGCGCTTTTGAAGCTTTCTTT. Protein product: CASKNDRGAFEAFF.

This chain links TRBV7-6 with TRBJ1-2; 9 nucleotides line up with TRBD1. The CDR3 length is 16 residues. CDR1 SGHVS and CDR2 FNYEAQ come from the germline V gene. The ends lost 5 bases at V and 2 bases at J; junction bases unmatched: 9. The CDR3 nucleotides are TGTGCCAGCAGCACCCCCCCGGACAGGGGAAACTATGGCTACACCTTC. Translating gives CASSTPPDRGNYGYTF. Using reference TRBV7-6 and TRBJ1-2 for the parts outside the CDR3, the full variable domain is GAGVSQSPRYKVTKRGQDVALRCDPISGHVSLYWYRQALGQGPEFLTYFNYEAQQDKSGLPNDRFSAERPEGSISTLTIQRTEQRDSAMYRCASSTPPDRGNYGYTFGSGTRLTVV.

The chain recombines TRBV7-9 with TRBJ1-4; D call uncertain. CDR1 is SEHNR, CDR2 FQNEAQ, per germline (reference sequence). V lost 3 bases to trimming and J lost 4 bases, with 9 bases between them. The CDR3 totals 14 residues. The CDR3 nucleotides are TGTGCCAGCAGCTTTACGGGGTTTAATGAAAAACTGTTTTTT. This encodes CASSFTGFNEKLFF.